Here is one TCR beta chain with its context. This specimen belongs to a study of control samples from healthy donors and cancer patients. Assay: immunoSEQ multiplex PCR; the TCRdb copy retains only in-frame clones and omits some. The table lists about 120,000 clones, around 92% of them singletons. This CDR3 comprises 15 residues. V lost 3 bases and J 4 bases, leaving 16 bases between the germline ends. From germline, CDR1 is SGHDT and CDR2 YYEEEE. Sequenced sample: blood. V usage is TRBV5-6 and J usage is TRBJ1-2, with D perhaps TRBD1 (6 bases). The receptor's source is a man aged 50 or older in good health. Here the CDR3 reads CASSSYDRPGYGYTF. The CDR3 DNA reads as TGTGCCAGCAGCTCGTACGACAGGCCTGGCTATGGCTACACCTTC.